A selection of T cell receptor beta chains follows, all from one sample in a study of T cell changes during pregnancy in multiple sclerosis. Data came from immunoSEQ multiplex PCR; TCRdb stores just in-frame clones and leaves some out. The repertoire holds about 50,000 clones, with approximately 90% as singletons. The input for sequencing was CD4+ T cells from peripheral blood mononuclear cells, taken after pregnancy. The receptors shown here come from a female donor with multiple sclerosis, enrolled in a pregnancy study. CDR3s include the opening cysteine and the closing phenylalanine or tryptophan. A D gene is named only where the DNA matches it firmly. Expanded clones get a size class; other rows say once, few or many, or leave the size out.

>-|TRBJ2-4|TRBD2|TRBV4-3
CASSQELPGGVNTKNIQYF
TGCGCCAGCAGCCAAGAACTCCCGGGAGGGGTGAATACCAAAAACATTCAGTACTTC
>-|TRBJ1-1|TRBD1|TRBV18
CASSPNQQGYTEAFF
TGTGCCAGCTCACCCAATCAACAGGGGTACACTGAAGCTTTCTTT
>-|TRBJ1-3|-|TRBV14
CASSQDGGLGSGNTIYF
TGTGCCAGCAGCCAAGATGGGGGACTGGGCTCTGGAAACACCATATATTTT
>-|TRBJ2-7|-|TRBV7-8
CASSLGGGAAYEQYF
TGTGCCAGCAGCTTAGGTGGTGGTGCGGCCTACGAGCAGTACTTC
>-|TRBJ2-2|TRBD2|TRBV5-5
CASSFLAANTGELFF
TGTGCCAGCAGCTTTCTAGCGGCGAACACCGGGGAGCTGTTTTTT
>-|TRBJ1-2|TRBD1|TRBV7-8
CASSLRTGFGYTF
TGTGCCAGCAGCTTGAGGACAGGGTTTGGCTACACCTTC
>-|TRBJ1-3|-|TRBV5-6
CASSLVVSSGNTIYF
TGTGCCAGCAGCTTGGTCGTGAGCTCTGGAAACACCATATATTTT
>-|TRBJ2-1|TRBD2|TRBV12-5
CASGRSSGNYNEQFF
TGTGCTAGTGGTCGCTCTAGCGGTAATTACAATGAGCAGTTCTTC
>-|TRBJ1-1|-|TRBV25-1
CASSQVGMNTEAFF
TGTGCCAGCAGTCAGGTGGGCATGAACACTGAAGCTTTCTTT
>-|TRBJ1-2|-|TRBV19
CASSVGPSRALPRSYGYTF
TGTGCCAGTAGTGTTGGGCCGTCCCGTGCCCTCCCTCGTAGCTATGGCTACACCTTC
>-|TRBJ1-2|-|TRBV5-1
CASSPRTGSYGYTF
TGCGCCAGCAGCCCAAGGACTGGCTCCTATGGCTACACCTTC
>-|TRBJ1-5|TRBD1|TRBV6-1
CASRGQAQPQHF
TGTGCCAGCAGGGGACAGGCTCAGCCCCAGCATTTT
>-|TRBJ1-5|-|TRBV12-5
CASGLDPGNQPQHF
TGTGCTAGTGGTTTGGATCCGGGAAATCAGCCCCAGCATTTT
>-|TRBJ2-3|TRBD1|TRBV11-3
CASLGRGQGLMDTQYF
TGTGCCAGCTTGGGCCGGGGACAGGGGTTGATGGATACGCAGTATTTT
>-|TRBJ2-7|TRBD1|TRBV28
CASSLQVSDRGNYEQYF
TGTGCCAGCAGTTTGCAAGTATCCGACAGGGGCAACTACGAGCAGTACTTC
>-|TRBJ1-1|-|TRBV7-9
CASSLLGGLGTEAFF
TGTGCCAGCAGCTTACTAGGAGGCCTAGGCACTGAAGCTTTCTTT
>-|TRBJ2-5|-|TRBV9
CASSVGFIWQAQETQYF
TGTGCCAGCAGCGTAGGATTCATTTGGCAGGCCCAAGAGACCCAGTACTTC
>-|TRBJ2-6|-|TRBV2
CASSEASWRSSGANVLTF
TGTGCCAGCAGTGAAGCTTCTTGGCGGTCCTCTGGGGCCAACGTCCTGACTTTC
>-|TRBJ2-1|-|TRBV7-3
CASSPSKGGEQFF
TGTGCCAGCAGTCCATCCAAAGGGGGTGAGCAGTTCTTC
>-|TRBJ2-1|-|TRBV9
CASSASPRGDEQFF
TGTGCCAGCAGCGCCAGCCCGAGAGGCGATGAGCAGTTCTTC
>-|TRBJ2-1|-|TRBV9
CASSLSGVGEQFF
TGTGCCAGCAGCTTATCAGGGGTGGGAGAGCAGTTCTTC
>few|TRBJ2-7|TRBD2|TRBV28
CASSFSGRSYEQYF
TGTGCCAGCAGTTTCAGCGGGAGATCCTACGAGCAGTACTTC
>-|TRBJ2-7|TRBD1|TRBV5-8
CASSRDRGFLEQYF
TGTGCCAGCAGCCGGGACAGGGGTTTTCTCGAGCAGTACTTC
>-|TRBJ1-4|TRBD1|TRBV6-5
CASSLDRVNEKLFF
TGTGCCAGCAGTCTCGACAGGGTTAATGAAAAACTGTTTTTT
>-|TRBJ1-1|TRBD1|TRBV7-2
CASSLTRQGIKTEAFF
TGTGCCAGCAGCTTAACCAGACAGGGAATAAAGACTGAAGCTTTCTTT
>-|TRBJ1-1|TRBD1|TRBV27
CASSFQQGISQAFF
TGTGCCAGCAGTTTCCAACAGGGGATTTCACAGGCTTTCTTT
>-|TRBJ2-6|-|TRBV5-8
CASSYIVSGANVLTF
TGTGCCAGCAGCTACATTGTCTCTGGGGCCAACGTCCTGACTTTC
>-|TRBJ1-5|-|TRBV7-9
CASSLGGPQHF
TGTGCCAGCAGCCTGGGAGGACCCCAGCATTTT
>-|TRBJ1-4|-|TRBV20-1
CSAGLDGKLFF
TGCAGTGCTGGCCTAGACGGAAAACTGTTTTTT
>-|TRBJ1-2|-|TRBV28
CASSSIGGGKSYGYTF
TGTGCCAGCAGCTCGATAGGTGGAGGGAAATCCTATGGCTACACCTTC
>-|TRBJ2-7|TRBD2|TRBV19
CASSALALSYEQYF
TGTGCCAGTAGTGCACTAGCGCTAAGCTACGAGCAGTACTTC
>-|TRBJ1-5|TRBD1|TRBV10-3
CATGPGTGYQPQHF
TGTGCCACCGGACCTGGGACAGGCTATCAGCCCCAGCATTTT
>-|TRBJ1-2|TRBD1|TRBV27
CASSARTGGGNYGYTF
TGTGCCAGCAGCGCCCGGACAGGGGGCGGTAACTATGGCTACACCTTC
>-|TRBJ2-7|TRBD2|TRBV5-8
CASSRPQPYSGSYYEQYF
TGTGCCAGCAGCCGGCCCCAACCCTATAGCGGGAGTTACTACGAGCAGTACTTC
>-|TRBJ1-2|TRBD1|TRBV7-2
CASSLKRTGAGGYTF
TGTGCCAGCAGCTTAAAACGGACAGGGGCCGGTGGCTACACCTTC
>-|TRBJ2-1|TRBD2|TRBV11-3
CASRLAGGYNEQFF
TGTGCCAGCAGACTAGCGGGAGGCTACAATGAGCAGTTCTTC
>-|TRBJ2-3|-|TRBV6-4
CASSESSADTQYF
TGTGCCAGCAGTGAGTCTAGCGCGGATACGCAGTATTTT
>-|TRBJ2-7|-|TRBV4-3
CASSQDLVAAPYEQYF
TGCGCCAGCAGCCAAGATCTCGTAGCGGCCCCCTACGAGCAGTACTTC
>-|TRBJ1-1|-|TRBV29-1
CSVPGSHTEAFF
TGCAGCGTTCCGGGGTCGCACACTGAAGCTTTCTTT
>-|TRBJ2-5|TRBD1|TRBV11-3
CASSLDRKGAGETQYF
TGTGCCAGCAGCTTAGATCGTAAGGGGGCCGGCGAGACCCAGTACTTC
>once|TRBJ2-7|-|TRBV28
CASSFQVRLPSSYEQYF
TGTGCCAGCAGTTTCCAAGTACGACTCCCGAGCTCCTACGAGCAGTACTTC
>-|TRBJ2-1|TRBD2|TRBV7-8
CASSLVAGAFNEQFF
TGTGCCAGCAGCTTAGTAGCGGGAGCATTCAATGAGCAGTTCTTC
>-|TRBJ2-3|TRBD2|TRBV30
CASQSRTSGRLLGTDTQYF
TGTGCCTCCCAATCGAGGACTAGCGGGAGACTACTCGGCACAGATACGCAGTATTTT
>-|TRBJ2-1|-|TRBV4-3
CASRSSGNEQFF
TGCGCCAGCAGGTCAAGCGGCAATGAGCAGTTCTTC
>-|TRBJ1-1|TRBD1|TRBV27
CASSLAGQGNTEAFF
TGTGCCAGCAGTTTAGCGGGACAGGGGAACACTGAAGCTTTCTTT
>-|TRBJ1-6|-|TRBV30
CAWSSGQGESPLHF
TGTGCCTGGAGTAGTGGGCAGGGTGAATCACCCCTCCACTTT
>-|TRBJ1-2|-|TRBV6-4
CASRPTGSNGYTF
TGTGCCAGCAGGCCCACGGGATCCAATGGCTACACCTTC
>-|TRBJ1-4|TRBD1|TRBV15
CATSRAGTGTKLFF
TGTGCCACCAGCAGAGCCGGGACAGGGACTAAACTGTTTTTT
>-|TRBJ2-5|-|TRBV7-9
CASSPRGLGQETQYF
TGTGCCAGCAGCCCTAGGGGTCTGGGCCAAGAGACCCAGTACTTC
>-|TRBJ1-1|TRBD1|TRBV5-1
CASSPGQAFQAFF
TGCGCCAGCAGCCCCGGACAGGCTTTCCAAGCTTTCTTT
>-|TRBJ2-5|-|TRBV5-3
CANYLETQYF
TGTGCCAACTATCTAGAGACCCAGTACTTC